The rows below give T cell receptor beta chains drawn from one sample of a study of T cell repertoires in cytomegalovirus infection. One entry per CDR3 protein, called by TCRdb with MiXCR from the reads. The data show some 920,000 distinct CDR3 sequences, around 29% seen once. No cognate antigen is known for these TCRs. The sequences come from cultured CD8+ T cells from PBMCs, collected from culture after CMV antigen stimulation. These receptors were collected from a human donor in good health (CMV status not recorded). Some clones in this sample may be carry-over from other donors' samples. Each CDR3 is given with its conserved first and last residue. Fields, in order: J gene, V gene, D gene, clone size, CDR3 DNA, CDR3 protein. The D gene is left open where the match is weak. Size tells how often a clone was seen (once, few, many) or the class of an expanded clone, and some rows leave it out.

J gene: TRBJ2-1; V gene: TRBV19; D gene: .; clone size: .; CDR3 DNA: TGTGCCAGTAGTTGGGCAGGGGCCGTCTACAATGAGCAGTTCTTC; CDR3 protein: CASSWAGAVYNEQFF
J gene: TRBJ2-2; V gene: TRBV7-9; D gene: TRBD2; clone size: .; CDR3 DNA: TGTGCCAGCAGCGGACAGGACATCAGCTTAGCGGGGGGCCGCACCGGGGAGCTGTTTTTT; CDR3 protein: CASSGQDISLAGGRTGELFF
J gene: TRBJ1-2; V gene: TRBV9; D gene: TRBD1; clone size: .; CDR3 DNA: TGTGCCAGCAGCGTCGGACAGGGGGAACCCTTCTATGGCTACACCTTC; CDR3 protein: CASSVGQGEPFYGYTF
J gene: TRBJ2-4; V gene: TRBV6-5; D gene: .; clone size: .; CDR3 DNA: TGTGCCAGCAGTTACGAGCCACAGGGAACCAAAAACATTCAGTACTTC; CDR3 protein: CASSYEPQGTKNIQYF
J gene: TRBJ2-5; V gene: TRBV19; D gene: TRBD2; clone size: .; CDR3 DNA: TGTGCCAGTAGTATAGATCTTAGCGGGGGACAGACCCAGTACTTC; CDR3 protein: CASSIDLSGGQTQYF
J gene: TRBJ2-5; V gene: TRBV4-3; D gene: TRBD2; clone size: .; CDR3 DNA: TGCGTCAGCAGCCGAACGGACGTAGCGGGGGTAGGAGAGACCCAGTACTTC; CDR3 protein: CVSSRTDVAGVGETQYF
J gene: TRBJ1-5; V gene: TRBV6-1; D gene: .; clone size: few; CDR3 DNA: TGTGCCAGCAGTGAGATCCAGCCCCAGCATTTT; CDR3 protein: CASSEIQPQHF
J gene: TRBJ1-6; V gene: TRBV27; D gene: .; clone size: .; CDR3 DNA: TGTGCCAGCAGTTTATATGGTACAGGGTTGGTGGCAGATAATTCACCCCTCCACTTT; CDR3 protein: CASSLYGTGLVADNSPLHF
J gene: TRBJ2-7; V gene: TRBV7-6; D gene: .; clone size: many; CDR3 DNA: TGTGCCAGCCTGGCAGGGGAGGGAGGCGAGCAGTACTTC; CDR3 protein: CASLAGEGGEQYF
J gene: TRBJ2-1; V gene: TRBV7-6; D gene: .; clone size: .; CDR3 DNA: TGTGCCAGCAGTCGGACTCAACCCAGCTCCTACAATGAGCAGTTCTTC; CDR3 protein: CASSRTQPSSYNEQFF
J gene: TRBJ2-7; V gene: TRBV6-5; D gene: TRBD1; clone size: few; CDR3 DNA: TGTGCCAGCAGTTACGAGGGACAGGGGGCGAATCCGTCCTACGAGCAGTACTTC; CDR3 protein: CASSYEGQGANPSYEQYF
J gene: TRBJ2-1; V gene: TRBV11-2; D gene: TRBD2; clone size: .; CDR3 DNA: TGTGCCAGCAGCTTAGTCGGGGCTAGCGGGGGGTACAATGAGCAGTTCTTC; CDR3 protein: CASSLVGASGGYNEQFF
J gene: TRBJ2-5; V gene: TRBV14; D gene: TRBD2; clone size: few; CDR3 DNA: TGTGCCAGCAGCCAGTGGGGGGGAGAGACCCAGTACTTC; CDR3 protein: CASSQWGGETQYF
J gene: TRBJ1-3; V gene: TRBV12-3/TRBV12-4; D gene: .; clone size: .; CDR3 DNA: TGTGCCAGCGTAACACCGACAGACCATTCTGGAAACACCATATATTTT; CDR3 protein: CASVTPTDHSGNTIYF
J gene: TRBJ2-3; V gene: TRBV7-9; D gene: .; clone size: many; CDR3 DNA: TGTGCCAGCAGCTTCTGGAGTTTGGGGGAAAGCGTGGGCCCAGATACGCAGTATTTT; CDR3 protein: CASSFWSLGESVGPDTQYF
J gene: TRBJ2-5; V gene: TRBV7-2; D gene: TRBD1; clone size: many; CDR3 DNA: TGTGCCAGCAGCTTGACAGGGGGAGGTACGGAGACCCAGTACTTC; CDR3 protein: CASSLTGGGTETQYF
J gene: TRBJ2-1; V gene: TRBV7-2; D gene: TRBD1; clone size: many; CDR3 DNA: TGTGCCAGCAGCTGGCCTGGACAGGGCAATGAGCAGTTCTTC; CDR3 protein: CASSWPGQGNEQFF
J gene: TRBJ1-1; V gene: TRBV27; D gene: .; clone size: few; CDR3 DNA: TGTGCCAGCAGTCCGGACACCTTCACTGAAGCTTTCTTT; CDR3 protein: CASSPDTFTEAFF
J gene: TRBJ2-1; V gene: TRBV15; D gene: TRBD2; clone size: .; CDR3 DNA: TGTGCCACCGGCTTGGCGGGCGGGGGAGACAATGAGCAGTTCTTC; CDR3 protein: CATGLAGGGDNEQFF
J gene: TRBJ2-3; V gene: TRBV7-8; D gene: .; clone size: many; CDR3 DNA: TGTGCCACCTCGAGGGGGCGGGGGGCTCAAGATACGCAGTATTTT; CDR3 protein: CATSRGRGAQDTQYF
J gene: TRBJ2-2; V gene: TRBV19; D gene: .; clone size: .; CDR3 DNA: TGTGCCAGTAGTATGGCAGATAACACCGGGGAGCTGTTTTTT; CDR3 protein: CASSMADNTGELFF
J gene: TRBJ2-5; V gene: TRBV7-9; D gene: TRBD1; clone size: many; CDR3 DNA: TGTGCCAGCAGCCCTAGTGGGACAGTTAAGACCCAGTACTTC; CDR3 protein: CASSPSGTVKTQYF
J gene: TRBJ2-3; V gene: TRBV20-1; D gene: TRBD1; clone size: .; CDR3 DNA: TGCAGTGCTCGAACCGGGACAGGGAGCACAGATACGCAGTATTTT; CDR3 protein: CSARTGTGSTDTQYF
J gene: TRBJ2-2; V gene: TRBV19; D gene: TRBD1; clone size: .; CDR3 DNA: TGTGCCAGTAGTTCCTTCGACAGGGCGACCGGGGAGCTGTTTTTT; CDR3 protein: CASSSFDRATGELFF
J gene: TRBJ2-7; V gene: TRBV27; D gene: .; clone size: .; CDR3 DNA: TGTGCCAGCAGTAGTACTTTCGTGGGAGAGCAGTACTTC; CDR3 protein: CASSSTFVGEQYF